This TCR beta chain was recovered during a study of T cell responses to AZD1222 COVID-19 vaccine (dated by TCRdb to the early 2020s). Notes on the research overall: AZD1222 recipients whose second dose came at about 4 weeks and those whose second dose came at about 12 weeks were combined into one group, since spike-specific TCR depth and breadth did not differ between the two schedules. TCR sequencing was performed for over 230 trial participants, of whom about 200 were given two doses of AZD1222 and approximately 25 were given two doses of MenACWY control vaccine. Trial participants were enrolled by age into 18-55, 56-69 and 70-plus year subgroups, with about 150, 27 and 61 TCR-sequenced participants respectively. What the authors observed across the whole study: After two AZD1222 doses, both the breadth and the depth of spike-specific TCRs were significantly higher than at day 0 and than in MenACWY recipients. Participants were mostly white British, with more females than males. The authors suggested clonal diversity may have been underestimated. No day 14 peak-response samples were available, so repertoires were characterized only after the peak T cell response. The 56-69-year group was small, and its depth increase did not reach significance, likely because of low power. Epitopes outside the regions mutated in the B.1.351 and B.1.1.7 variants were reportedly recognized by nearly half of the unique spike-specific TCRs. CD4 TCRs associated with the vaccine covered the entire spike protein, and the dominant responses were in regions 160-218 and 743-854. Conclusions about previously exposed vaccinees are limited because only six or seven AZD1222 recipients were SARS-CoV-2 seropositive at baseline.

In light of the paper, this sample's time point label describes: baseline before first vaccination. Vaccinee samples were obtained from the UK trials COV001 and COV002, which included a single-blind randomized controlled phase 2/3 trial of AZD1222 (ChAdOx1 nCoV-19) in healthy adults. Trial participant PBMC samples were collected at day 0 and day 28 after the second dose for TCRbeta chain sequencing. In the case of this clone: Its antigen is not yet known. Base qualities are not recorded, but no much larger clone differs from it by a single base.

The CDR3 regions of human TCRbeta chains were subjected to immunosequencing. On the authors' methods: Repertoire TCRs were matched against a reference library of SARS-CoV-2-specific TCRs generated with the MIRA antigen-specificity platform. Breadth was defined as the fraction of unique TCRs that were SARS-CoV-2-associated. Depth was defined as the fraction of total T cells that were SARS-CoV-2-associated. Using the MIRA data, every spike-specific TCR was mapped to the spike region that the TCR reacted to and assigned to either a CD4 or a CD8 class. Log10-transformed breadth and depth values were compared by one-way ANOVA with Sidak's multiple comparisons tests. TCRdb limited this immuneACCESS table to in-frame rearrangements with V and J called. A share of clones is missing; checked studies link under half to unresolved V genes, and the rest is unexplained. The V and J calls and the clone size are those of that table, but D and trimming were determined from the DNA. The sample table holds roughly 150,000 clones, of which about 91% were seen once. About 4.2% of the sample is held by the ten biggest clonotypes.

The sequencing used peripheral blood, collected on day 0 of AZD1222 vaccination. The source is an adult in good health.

The nucleotides read TGTGCCAGCAGCTTATTTCTAAGAGAGACCCAGTACTTC. The encoded protein is CASSLFLRETQYF. This sequence uses TRBV7-2 and TRBJ2-5; a confident D gene designation cannot be given. From the cysteine through the phenylalanine, the CDR3 covers 13 amino acids. The read is trimmed to its CDR3 DNA, 39 bases read in frame from base 1. Looking up the germline V gene yields CDR1 SGHTA and CDR2 FQGNSA. V is shortened by 2 bases, J by 4 bases, and the region joining them spans 8 bases. Where the CDR3 stops, the reference TRBV7-2 and TRBJ2-5 genes take over; the full variable domain is GAGVSQSPSNKVTEKGKDVELRCDPISGHTALYWYRQSLGQGLEFLIYFQGNSAPDKSGLPSDRFSAERTGGSVSTLTIQRTQQEDSAVYLCASSLFLRETQYFGPGTRLLVL.